These 24 T cell receptor beta chains were all obtained from the same sample, sequenced in a study of shared clonotypes between healthy human individuals (dated by TCRdb to about 2020). CD8 naive samples were obtained by positive selection for CCR7 among CD45RO-negative cells, yielding a CD45RA+CCR7+ population from which TemRA cells were excluded. The method was the immunoSEQ multiplex PCR assay. As stored in TCRdb, this immuneACCESS dataset retains in-frame rearrangements with V and J assigned. A fraction of the clones does not appear; measured against another copy, unresolved V genes explain less than half of the discrepancy, and the remainder lacks a known reason. In all, the sample holds about 2,100,000 clones, and roughly 91% of those were seen once. Of the sample, about 1.5% is held by the ten largest clones. The specimen sequenced was naive CD8+ T cells from PBMCs. In light of the paper, this sample's cell subset or site label describes: CD45RA+CCR7+. Receptor source: a man between 18 and 35 years old in good health. Some clones in this sample may be carry-over from other donors' samples.

The V call is TRBV5-1, the J call TRBJ2-7; D is perhaps TRBD1 or TRBD2 (5 bases each). Germline V gene lookup returns CDR1 SGHRS and CDR2 YFSETQ. V was pared by 3 bases and J by 3 bases, with 16 bases between. The CDR3 runs to 15 residues. CDR3 residues: CASSYDRGPFYEQYF. The CDR3 region has the DNA TGCGCCAGCAGCTATGACCGGGGCCCCTTCTACGAGCAGTACTTC.

The chain employs TRBV7-2 and TRBJ2-3; 9 bases are a match to TRBD2. This CDR3 is built from 16 residues. Germline trimming cut 1 base from V and 3 bases from J; bases unmatched to any gene: 5. Looked up from germline, CDR1 is SGHTA and CDR2 is FQGNSA. CDR3 DNA sequence: TGTGCCAGCAGCTTAGATGGGGGACTAGCAACAGATACGCAGTATTTT. As protein: CASSLDGGLATDTQYF.

Written as DNA, the CDR3 is TGTGCCACCCTACCGGGACGGCAAAGCTCTGGGGCCAACGTCCTGACTTTC. It codes for CATLPGRQSSGANVLTF. The chain is built from TRBV27 and TRBJ2-6; D tentatively reads TRBD1 or TRBD2 (5 bases each). V lost 10 bases to trimming and J lost 0 bases, with 19 bases between them. The CDR3 is 17 amino acids. The germline CDR1 and CDR2 sequences are MNHEY and SMNVEV (reference sequence).

The chain is built from TRBV9 and TRBJ1-3; no definite D call. CDR3 length equals 13 residues. Germline values: CDR1 SGDLS, CDR2 YYNGEE. V was pared by 5 bases and J by 4 bases, with 10 bases between. The CDR3 loop reads CASSPPTGNTIYF. As DNA, the CDR3 is TGTGCCAGCAGTCCCCCCACCGGAAACACCATATATTTT.

The chain has TRBV30 and TRBJ2-5; 7 nucleotides agree with TRBD1. This CDR3 contains 13 residues. The germline V gene has CDR1 GTSNPN and CDR2 SVGIG (reference sequence). With V trimmed by 4 bases and J by 11 bases, 13 bases remained unmatched. CDR3 protein: CAWNGQGVREQYF. DNA for the CDR3: TGTGCCTGGAACGGGCAGGGGGTGAGGGAGCAGTACTTC.

This rearrangement joins TRBV28 to TRBJ2-5; 8 bases fit TRBD2. Trimming at V came to 1 base and at J to 1 base, leaving 8 bases not matched to a gene. Germline V lookup: CDR1 MDHEN, CDR2 SYDVKM. The CDR3 is 17 amino acids. The CDR3 coding sequence is TGTGCCAGCAGTTTATTCCCCCCCACTAGCGGCCAAGAGACCCAGTACTTC. Its protein product is CASSLFPPTSGQETQYF.

The chain employs TRBV27 and TRBJ1-2, with a possible D match to TRBD1 (5 bases). Germline V gives CDR1 MNHEY, CDR2 SMNVEV (reference sequence). The CDR3 is 16 amino acids. V was trimmed by 1 base and J by 4 bases, leaving 16 bases between them. The CDR3 reads CASSLFSEGSGYGYTF. DNA for the CDR3: TGTGCCAGCAGTTTATTTTCGGAGGGGTCGGGCTATGGCTACACCTTC.

Remarks on this clone: The same CDR3 is also encoded by other DNA sequences in this sample. The J gene is TRBJ1-5, the V gene TRBV27; no definite D call. The CDR3 spans 15 residues. Germline V gives CDR1 MNHEY, CDR2 SMNVEV (reference sequence). Trimming cost V 1 base and J 1 base, with 8 bases left between them. This CDR3 is CASSLYGVSNQPQHF. CDR3 bases: TGTGCCAGCAGTTTATACGGGGTGAGCAATCAGCCCCAGCATTTT.

The gene calls are TRBV4-1 and TRBJ2-1; D is possibly TRBD1 (6 bases). Trimming removed 4 bases at V and 4 bases at J, with 14 bases between. Germline V CDR1 and CDR2: MGHRA, YSYEKL. This CDR3 contains 15 residues. The CDR3 coding sequence is TGCGCCAGCAGCCGTATTAGGACAGATTACAATGAGCAGTTCTTC. Its protein product is CASSRIRTDYNEQFF.

V is TRBV9 and J is TRBJ1-2; D is unresolved. CDR3 length: 13 amino acids. Per germline, CDR1 SGDLS and CDR2 YYNGEE. The ends were cut back, 2 bases at V and 5 bases at J, with 10 bases in the middle. CDR3 DNA sequence: TGTGCCAGCAGCGTCCGACTTGGGTATGGCTACACCTTC. As protein: CASSVRLGYGYTF. Filled out from reference TRBV9 and TRBJ1-2, the complete variable domain reads DSGVTQTPKHLITATGQRVTLRCSPRSGDLSVYWYQQSLDQGLQFLIQYYNGEERAKGNILERFSAQQFPDLHSELNLSSLELGDSALYFCASSVRLGYGYTFGSGTRLTVV.

As regards this clone: The same CDR3 can be traced to other DNA sequences in this sample. The gene calls are TRBV27 and TRBJ1-2, with D hard to call. The CDR3 has 14 amino acids. In germline, CDR1 is MNHEY, CDR2 SMNVEV (reference sequence). V was pared by 2 bases and J by 0 bases, with 7 bases between. CDR3 loop: CASSLRGANYGYTF. CDR3 nucleotide sequence: TGTGCCAGCAGTTTACGGGGAGCTAACTATGGCTACACCTTC.

The chain couples TRBV28 to TRBJ2-2; D may correspond to TRBD1 or TRBD2 (5 bases each). Trimming cost V 3 bases and J 0 bases, with 11 bases left between them. Germline V gene sequence: CDR1 MDHEN, CDR2 SYDVKM. The CDR3 runs 16 residues. The CDR3, as DNA: TGTGCCAGCAGTTTTTGGGGGATAGCGAACACCGGGGAGCTGTTTTTT. Protein: CASSFWGIANTGELFF. The full variable domain, with the rest looked up from reference TRBV28 and TRBJ2-2, is DVKVTQSSRYLVKRTGEKVFLECVQDMDHENMFWYRQDPGLGLRLIYFSYDVKMKEKGDIPEGYSVSREKKERFSLILESASTNQTSMYLCASSFWGIANTGELFFGEGSRLTVL.

Concerning this clone itself: This sample also contains other DNA sequences that code for the same CDR3. V is TRBV7-2 and J is TRBJ1-2; 10 bases are a match to TRBD1. In germline, CDR1 is SGHTA, CDR2 FQGNSA. This CDR3 region has 14 residues. After removal of 1 base from V and 5 bases from J, the junction contained 1 base not matched to a gene. The chain's CDR3 is CASSLGTGGYGYTF. In DNA form, the CDR3 reads TGTGCCAGCAGCTTAGGGACAGGGGGTTATGGCTACACCTTC.

A remark on this clone: Other DNA sequences in the sample encode the same CDR3. The chain joins TRBV7-9 to TRBJ1-1; possible D gene TRBD1, 6 bases. Trimming cost V 4 bases and J 1 base, with 10 bases left between them. The CDR3 contains 14 residues. Germline V gene sequence: CDR1 SEHNR, CDR2 FQNEAQ (reference sequence). CDR3: CASSSRTANTEAFF. CDR3 in DNA: TGTGCCAGCAGCTCAAGGACAGCGAACACTGAAGCTTTCTTT.

The chain links TRBV6-6 to TRBJ2-7; 8 bases align to TRBD2. The CDR3 spans 16 residues. Per germline, CDR1 MNHNY and CDR2 SVGAGI (reference sequence). Trimming took 6 bases from V and 5 from J; bases not matched to a gene: 15. In DNA, the CDR3 is TGTGCCAGCAGCCTCCTCGAGCGGGGGCCCCCGGACGAGCAGTACTTC. Translation gives CASSLLERGPPDEQYF.

The table lists this clone with a count of one. The chain recombines TRBV6-1 with TRBJ2-7, with a tentative D call TRBD1 (6 bases). The CDR3 totals 15 residues. The V gene's germline CDR1 is MNHNS and CDR2 SASEGT. V was clipped by 2 bases and J by 6 bases, with 17 bases between them. CDR3 amino acids: CASSEHEGLGGEQYF. CDR3 nucleotides: TGTGCCAGCAGTGAACATGAGGGGTTAGGGGGCGAGCAGTACTTC.

The chain links TRBV28 to TRBJ1-2; 9 nucleotides align to TRBD1. The length of the CDR3 is 13 residues. V lost 4 bases and J lost 8; bases outside the gene matches: 5. Germline assignment: CDR1 MDHEN and CDR2 SYDVKM. CDR3 bases: TGTGCCAGCAGTTGGGGGACAGGGAGCGGCTACACCTTC. It encodes CASSWGTGSGYTF.

The chain uses TRBV19 and TRBJ2-2, with 10 bases lining up with TRBD2. The CDR3 consists of 17 residues. The trim removed 4 bases at V and 4 bases at J, leaving 9 bases unmatched. The germline gives CDR1 LNHDA, CDR2 SQIVND (reference sequence). The DNA of the CDR3 is TGTGCCAGTAGTACCGACCCTCAGCGGGAGGGCACCGGGGAGCTGTTTTTT. It is translated as CASSTDPQREGTGELFF.

Only one count was recorded for this clone. The V gene is TRBV7-6, the J gene TRBJ2-5, with TRBD2 identical over 11 bases. J gave up 3 bases and V 6 bases, and 6 bases lay outside the gene matches. This CDR3 region has 15 residues. Per germline, CDR1 SGHVS and CDR2 FNYEAQ. The DNA of the CDR3 is TGTGCCAGCAGACAACTAGCGGGGGAGGAAGAGACCCAGTACTTC. Amino acid sequence: CASRQLAGEEETQYF.

This clone was counted between two and nine times. V is TRBV15 and J is TRBJ1-5; D not resolved. V lost 0 bases and J lost 4, with 7 bases in between. This CDR3 is 14 amino acids long. CDR1 is LNHNV, CDR2 YYDKDF, per germline (reference sequence). CDR3 loop: CATSRDLGNQPQHF. The CDR3, as DNA: TGTGCCACCAGCAGAGATTTGGGTAATCAGCCCCAGCATTTT. Filled out from reference TRBV15 and TRBJ1-5, the complete variable domain reads DAMVIQNPRYQVTQFGKPVTLSCSQTLNHNVMYWYQQKSSQAPKLLFHYYDKDFNNEADTPDNFQSRRPNTSFCFLDIRSPGLGDTAMYLCATSRDLGNQPQHFGDGTRLSIL.

About this clone itself: The final CDR3 position lacks the conserved phenylalanine or tryptophan, pointing to a likely read error. The limits of the CDR3 on the DNA are not certain, so only TCRdb's listed CDR3 is given. The chain carries TRBV7-9 and TRBJ1-2; the table names TRBD1, a call not compared with the DNA. The CDR3 is 14 residues long, counting both termini. Per the germline V gene, CDR1 is SEHNR and CDR2 is FQNEAQ (reference sequence). Here the CDR3 reads CASSLQIPNRGNTL.

The chain has TRBV27 and TRBJ2-7, with TRBD2 matching 13 bases. The V gene end was trimmed by 5 bases and the J gene end by 9 bases; junction bases not matched to a gene: 7. The CDR3 has 14 amino acids. Germline loops: CDR1 MNHEY, CDR2 SMNVEV (reference sequence). CDR3 nucleotides: TGTGCCAGCAGTCCCATGGGACTAGCGGGGCCGCAGTACTTC. Amino acids: CASSPMGLAGPQYF.

CDR3 sequence: CASSLIGQVNSPLHF. The CDR3 nucleotides read TGTGCCAGCAGTTTAATTGGACAGGTGAATTCACCCCTCCACTTT. The rearrangement uses TRBV27 and TRBJ1-6, with 7 positions matching TRBD1. From germline, CDR1 is MNHEY and CDR2 SMNVEV (reference sequence). The J segment lost 7 bases and the V segment lost 2 bases, leaving 5 bases of the junction unmatched. The CDR3 has 15 residues.

The chain recombines TRBV11-2 with TRBJ2-3, with 8 bases aligning to TRBD1. Germline V gene sequence: CDR1 SGHAT, CDR2 FQNNGV. V lost 0 bases to trimming and J lost 7 bases; unmatched junction nucleotides: 6. CDR3 length equals 15 residues. CDR3 in amino acids: CASSLDPGGTNTQYF. CDR3 coding DNA: TGTGCCAGCAGCTTAGATCCAGGGGGCACCAATACGCAGTATTTT. The variable domain in full, with the rest retrieved from reference TRBV11-2 and TRBJ2-3, is EAGVAQSPRYKIIEKRQSVAFWCNPISGHATLYWYQQILGQGPKLLIQFQNNGVVDDSQLPKDRFSAERLKGVDSTLKIQPAKLEDSAVYLCASSLDPGGTNTQYFGPGTRLTVL.